This TCR beta chain was recorded in a study of beta chain features in type 1 diabetes. The sequenced template was cDNA made from the entire isolated RNA. Generated by immunoSEQ multiplex PCR, the TCRdb table keeps only in-frame clones and is missing some. This sample has 810,000 or so clones, with roughly a sixth found just once. The germline CDR1 and CDR2 sequences are SGHNT and YYREEE (reference sequence). Trimming cost V 4 bases and J 4 bases; bases outside gene matches: 7. This CDR3 comprises 14 residues. This clonotype was obtained from a woman aged 18 to 35 in good health. Sequencing was done on a sample of naive CD4+ T cells from blood. The chain couples TRBV5-4 to TRBJ2-5; TRBD1 aligns across 7 bases. In DNA form, the CDR3 reads TGTGCCAGCAGCCCACGACAGGGCGGAGAGACCCAGTACTTC. This sequence encodes CASSPRQGGETQYF.